This T cell receptor beta chain is from a study of PD-1 blockade in classical Hodgkin lymphoma. Regarding this clone: The target antigen is unknown.

Each of the patients experienced relapse following autologous stem cell transplantation, and their brentuximab vedotin exposure differed. General study points: What caused the repertoire differences, perhaps disease activity or prior therapy, remains undefined. TCR diversity in CD4+, not CD8+, cells rose significantly by C4D1.

This table comes from immunoSEQ multiplex PCR, and its TCRdb copy is limited to in-frame clones, with some not included. The sample lists 50,000 to 65,000 clones, 80% to 95% occurring once. CDR1 and CDR2 (germline): GTSNPN, SVGIG (reference sequence). V gave up 5 bases and J gave up 5 bases, with 9 bases separating them. This CDR3 region has 11 residues. The clonotype originates from a human donor with classical Hodgkin lymphoma. The chain carries TRBV30 and TRBJ2-5; D not certain. The sequences come from peripheral blood mononuclear cells (PBMCs), collected before the second cycle of nivolumab. Here the CDR3 DNA reads TGTGCCTGGTTGGAAGGTGAGACCCAGTACTTC. Translation: CAWLEGETQYF.